The entry that follows covers one TCR beta chain sequence. As yet, its antigen is unknown. This record comes from a study of shared clonotypes between healthy human individuals. For every subset, genomic DNA was evenly distributed across several immunoSEQ plates. Method: immunoSEQ multiplex PCR; TCRdb's copy keeps in-frame clones and lacks some. This table holds about 2.1 million clones, just under 95% found once. The naive CD8 fraction comprised CD45RO-negative cells positively selected for CCR7 and excluded terminally differentiated effector memory CD45RA+ cells. Study-wide results and caveats: Against clonotypes common to all four donors, non-shared ones had lower generation probabilities. Only a few donors were included, so the genetic and exposure-history diversity represented was limited. Memory subsets generally showed smaller estimated richness than naive subsets did.

The V gene lost 2 bases and the J gene lost 7 bases, with 18 bases spanning the gap. Germline V CDR1 and CDR2: MGHDK, SYGVNS. The CDR3 length is 16 residues. V is TRBV25-1 and J is TRBJ2-1; D possibly corresponds to TRBD2 (5 bases). The sequenced sample consisted of naive CD8+ T cells from PBMCs. The TCR originated in a man between 18 and 35 years old in good health. Some clones in this sample may be carry-over from other donors' samples. The CDR3 DNA follows: TGTGCCAGCAGTGAAACGACCGGGATAGGAGAAAATGAGCAGTTCTTC. Protein: CASSETTGIGENEQFF.